This entry lists 29 T cell receptor beta chains sequenced from one sample in a study of T cell changes during pregnancy in multiple sclerosis. Clones were read by immunoSEQ multiplex PCR, and TCRdb kept only the in-frame ones, dropping some. The repertoire includes just over 50,000 clones, roughly 94% of them detected once, and 0.58% sits in the top ten. The sequenced sample was CD4+ T cells from peripheral blood mononuclear cells, obtained in the second trimester of pregnancy. Receptors originate from a female donor with multiple sclerosis, enrolled in a pregnancy study.

The chain has TRBV15 and TRBJ1-2; D possibly corresponds to TRBD1 (6 bases). The CDR3 loop spans 13 amino acids. Germline V gene sequence: CDR1 LNHNV, CDR2 YYDKDF (reference sequence). The V end lost 0 bases, the J end lost 8 bases, and 10 bases lay between the germline ends. CDR3 nucleotide sequence: TGTGCCACCAGCAGAGAAAGAACAGGGGGCTACACCTTC. Translation gives CATSRERTGGYTF. The full variable domain, in which reference TRBV15 and TRBJ1-2 provide the parts outside the CDR3, is DAMVIQNPRYQVTQFGKPVTLSCSQTLNHNVMYWYQQKSSQAPKLLFHYYDKDFNNEADTPDNFQSRRPNTSFCFLDIRSPGLGDTAMYLCATSRERTGGYTFGSGTRLTVV.

This clone was seen once. V usage is TRBV30 and J usage is TRBJ2-5, with 11 nucleotides matching TRBD1. Trimming at V came to 1 base and at J to 4 bases, leaving 5 bases not matched to a gene. Germline V gene lookup returns CDR1 GTSNPN and CDR2 SVGIG (reference sequence). The CDR3 sequence is 15 residues long. CDR3 in amino acids: CAWSGGQGAGETQYF. CDR3 DNA: TGTGCCTGGAGTGGAGGACAGGGGGCTGGAGAGACCCAGTACTTC. Full variable domain (rest looked up from reference TRBV30 and TRBJ2-5): SQTIHQWPATLVQPVGSPLSLECTVEGTSNPNLYWYRQAAGRGLQLLFYSVGIGQISSEVPQNLSASRPQDRQFILSSKKLLLSDSGFYLCAWSGGQGAGETQYFGPGTRLLVL.

The chain uses TRBV9 and TRBJ1-2; tentatively, D is TRBD1 (6 bases). The V gene's germline CDR1 is SGDLS and CDR2 YYNGEE. CDR3 length equals 13 residues. Trimming shortened V by 0 bases and J by 7 bases, and 10 bases separated the two germline ends. The CDR3 loop reads CASSVDVGAGYTF. The CDR3 nucleotides read TGTGCCAGCAGCGTAGACGTGGGGGCTGGCTACACCTTC.

CDR3 protein: CASSRDSYQPQHF. CDR3 in DNA: TGTGCCAGCAGTCGGGACAGTTATCAGCCCCAGCATTTT. The V call is TRBV25-1, the J call TRBJ1-5; the match to TRBD1 covers 7 bases. J was trimmed by 5 bases and V by 5 bases; bases with no gene match: 3. The CDR3 is made up of 13 amino acids. Germline CDR1 reads MGHDK; CDR2 reads SYGVNS.

The chain joins TRBV29-1 to TRBJ2-1; 8 nucleotides align to TRBD2. V was pared by 7 bases and J by 15 bases, with 14 bases of the junction left unmatched. This CDR3 region has 12 residues. Germline assignment: CDR1 SQVTM and CDR2 ANQGSEA. CDR3 DNA sequence: TGCAGCGCTATATTAGCGGGGTCTCTGCCGTTCTTC. As protein: CSAILAGSLPFF.

This clone occurred a few times. V gene TRBV30 combines with J gene TRBJ2-6; 11 bases align to TRBD2. CDR3 length: 17 residues. Germline values: CDR1 GTSNPN, CDR2 SVGIG (reference sequence). J gave up 4 bases and V 0 bases, and 5 bases lay outside the gene matches. CDR3 sequence (DNA): TGTGCCTGGAGTGTTAGCGGGGGGGGCCTCGGGGCCAACGTCCTGACTTTC. This translates into CAWSVSGGGLGANVLTF.

The rearrangement joins TRBV5-6 to TRBJ1-5, with 7 positions matching TRBD1. The CDR3 has 14 residues. The germline V gene has CDR1 SGHDT and CDR2 YYEEEE. After removal of 0 bases from V and 7 bases from J, the junction contained 4 bases not matched to a gene. The CDR3 DNA sequence: TGTGCCAGCAGCTTGGCAGGGGGAAGGCAGCCCCAGCATTTT. Its protein product is CASSLAGGRQPQHF.

V gene TRBV7-3 combines with J gene TRBJ1-2, with a weak D call TRBD1 (6 bases). The V end was cut by 1 base, the J end by 8 bases, with 17 bases between. The CDR3 extends over 15 amino acids. Germline V gene lookup returns CDR1 SGHTA and CDR2 FQGTGA. Here the CDR3 reads CASSLKGTRLWGYTF. The CDR3 region has the DNA TGTGCCAGCAGCTTAAAAGGGACACGCTTATGGGGCTACACCTTC.

The CDR3 DNA is TGCGCCAGCAGCCAAGGACTAGCGGTCTACGAGCAGTACTTC. Protein product: CASSQGLAVYEQYF. The V gene is TRBV4-1, the J gene TRBJ2-7, with 9 bases that match TRBD2. Germline values: CDR1 MGHRA, CDR2 YSYEKL. This CDR3 region has 14 residues. V shed 1 base, J shed 3 bases, and the junction held 1 base outside the gene matches.

The V gene is TRBV19, the J gene TRBJ2-2, with unresolved D. CDR1 and CDR2 (germline): LNHDA, SQIVND (reference sequence). The CDR3 totals 11 residues. Trimming took 6 bases from V and 4 from J, leaving 3 bases between them. The CDR3 nucleotides read TGTGCCAGTAGACTCACCGGGGAGCTGTTTTTT. Protein sequence: CASRLTGELFF. Full variable domain (missing parts from reference TRBV19 and TRBJ2-2): DGGITQSPKYLFRKEGQNVTLSCEQNLNHDAMYWYRQDPGQGLRLIYYSQIVNDFQKGDIAEGYSVSREKKESFPLTVTSAQKNPTAFYLCASRLTGELFFGEGSRLTVL.

The chain links TRBV6-5 to TRBJ1-1, with 7 bases fitting TRBD1. The germline gives CDR1 MNHEY, CDR2 SVGAGI. Unmatched junction bases numbered 5, after V lost 6 bases and J lost 1 base. This CDR3 spans 14 amino acids. The DNA for the CDR3 is TGTGCCAGCAGAACCGGGACAGAGAACACTGAAGCTTTCTTT. Translated: CASRTGTENTEAFF.

The chain joins TRBV19 to TRBJ1-1; 10 nucleotides align to TRBD1. The germline V gene encodes CDR1 LNHDA and CDR2 SQIVND (reference sequence). The CDR3 runs 15 residues. The ends lost 5 bases at V and 4 bases at J; junction bases unmatched: 7. CDR3 amino acids: CASSETGGWGTEAFF. Written as DNA, the CDR3 is TGTGCCAGTAGTGAGACAGGGGGCTGGGGCACTGAAGCTTTCTTT.

The V gene is TRBV11-3, the J gene TRBJ2-1; 9 bases map to TRBD1. Germline-derived CDR1 and CDR2 are SGHNT and YENEEA. Germline trimming cut 1 base from V and 8 bases from J; bases unmatched to any gene: 9. CDR3 length: 16 residues. CDR3 in amino acids: CASSLGDRVKGDEQFF. The CDR3 nucleotides read TGTGCCAGCAGCTTAGGGGACAGGGTGAAAGGCGATGAGCAGTTCTTC. Drawing the rest from reference TRBV11-3 and TRBJ2-1, the complete variable domain is EAGVVQSPRYKIIEKKQPVAFWCNPISGHNTLYWYLQNLGQGPELLIRYENEEAVDDSQLPKDRFSAERLKGVDSTLKIQPAELGDSAVYLCASSLGDRVKGDEQFFGPGTRLTVL.

The chain links TRBV19 to TRBJ2-3; 15 bases agree with TRBD2. Losses at the gene ends were 4 bases for V and 5 bases for J; bases not matched to a gene: 4. Germline lookup yields CDR1 LNHDA and CDR2 SQIVND (reference sequence). The CDR3 extends over 16 amino acids. The CDR3 sequence is CASSRTSGGAIDTQYF. The DNA for the CDR3 is TGTGCCAGTAGTAGGACTAGCGGGGGGGCAATAGATACGCAGTATTTT.

The sample holds one count of this clone. The chain combines TRBV7-3 with TRBJ2-3, with D unresolved. Trimming cost V 2 bases and J 2 bases, with 14 bases left between them. Germline loops: CDR1 SGHTA, CDR2 FQGTGA. This CDR3 has 16 residues. CDR3 DNA sequence: TGTGCCAGCAGCTTAGAGGTTACGGCGGCCACAGATACGCAGTATTTT. This codes for CASSLEVTAATDTQYF.

This clone has a single count. The chain uses TRBV27 and TRBJ1-1; 7 bases agree with TRBD1. Per germline, CDR1 MNHEY and CDR2 SMNVEV (reference sequence). This CDR3 spans 12 amino acids. Germline trimming cut 4 bases from V and 7 bases from J; bases unmatched to any gene: 3. The CDR3 region is CASSSQGFEAFF. The CDR3 nucleotides are TGTGCCAGCAGTTCACAGGGGTTTGAAGCTTTCTTT.

This chain connects TRBV4-3 to TRBJ1-2, with D possibly being TRBD1 (6 bases). Per germline, CDR1 LGHNA and CDR2 YSLEER. V was clipped by 0 bases and J by 12 bases, with 14 bases between them. The CDR3 has 13 residues. This chain's CDR3 is CASSQDSHRDNTF. The CDR3 DNA reads as TGCGCCAGCAGCCAAGACTCCCACAGGGACAACACCTTC.

The gene calls are TRBV11-2 and TRBJ2-7; 11 bases align to TRBD1. The ends lost 5 bases at V and 2 bases at J; junction bases unmatched: 8. This CDR3 is built from 16 residues. CDR1 and CDR2 from the germline V gene are SGHAT and FQNNGV. Here the CDR3 reads CASSPTTGQGAYEQYF. CDR3 sequence (DNA): TGTGCCAGCAGCCCGACAACGGGACAGGGGGCCTACGAGCAGTACTTC.

The rearrangement uses TRBV11-2 and TRBJ2-2; 12 bases line up with TRBD2. The J segment lost 5 bases and the V segment lost 4 bases, leaving 5 bases of the junction unmatched. CDR1 is SGHAT, CDR2 FQNNGV, per germline. There are 16 residues in the CDR3. CDR3 in amino acids: CASSSSSGGATGELFF. The CDR3 region has the DNA TGTGCCAGCAGCTCCTCTAGCGGGGGGGCAACCGGGGAGCTGTTTTTT.

The V call is TRBV7-2, the J call TRBJ1-2; D gene unclear. Germline V gene lookup returns CDR1 SGHTA and CDR2 FQGNSA. Trimming took 0 bases from V and 8 from J, leaving 7 bases between them. The CDR3 runs 12 residues. DNA of the CDR3: TGTGCCAGCAGCTTAGCCTCAGTCGGCTACACCTTC. Amino acid sequence: CASSLASVGYTF.

This clone has a single count. This chain joins TRBV2 and TRBJ2-7; D ambiguous. CDR3 length: 14 residues. V was clipped by 7 bases and J by 1 base, with 14 bases between them. Germline assignment: CDR1 SNHLY and CDR2 FYNNEI. The CDR3: CASMVQQNSYEQYF. The CDR3 DNA reads as TGTGCCAGCATGGTACAGCAGAATTCCTACGAGCAGTACTTC.

V and J are TRBV19 and TRBJ1-2; D may be TRBD1 (5 bases). Germline CDR1 reads LNHDA; CDR2 reads SQIVND (reference sequence). The CDR3 extends over 12 amino acids. The germline V and J ends were trimmed by 10 bases and 1 base, with 10 bases remaining between them. In nucleotides, the CDR3 is TGTGCCACCGCCAGGGTTAACTATGGCTACACCTTC. The encoded protein is CATARVNYGYTF.

The chain is built from TRBV4-3 and TRBJ1-2; D is perhaps TRBD1 (6 bases). CDR3 length: 16 amino acids. CDR1 and CDR2 from the germline V gene are LGHNA and YSLEER. Trimming removed 2 bases from V and 0 bases from J, with 13 bases in between. The chain's CDR3 is CASSQLRDTANYGYTF. The DNA of the CDR3 is TGCGCCAGCAGCCAACTTCGGGACACTGCTAACTATGGCTACACCTTC.

The rearrangement links TRBV14 to TRBJ2-7; perhaps TRBD2 as D (5 bases). The CDR3 is 12 residues long. Germline V gives CDR1 SGHDN, CDR2 FVKESK. V gave up 0 bases and J gave up 5 bases, with 5 bases separating them. CDR3 sequence reads: CASSQDGDEQYF. The CDR3 region has the DNA TGTGCCAGCAGCCAAGACGGGGACGAGCAGTACTTC.

In this sample, this clone turned up once. V is TRBV10-3 and J is TRBJ2-5; D uncertain. Trimming shortened V by 0 bases and J by 5 bases, and 10 bases separated the two germline ends. The CDR3 is 14 residues long. Germline CDR1 and CDR2: ENHRY and SYGVKD. The CDR3 sequence is CAISESAGPETQYF. The CDR3 DNA sequence: TGTGCCATCAGTGAGTCGGCTGGGCCGGAGACCCAGTACTTC.

The chain carries TRBV6-6 and TRBJ1-2; 8 bases agree with TRBD1. The CDR3 spans 13 residues. Unmatched junction bases numbered 4, after V lost 6 bases and J lost 4 bases. Germline V gene sequence: CDR1 MNHNY, CDR2 SVGAGI (reference sequence). Written as DNA, the CDR3 is TGTGCCAGCAGCCGACAGGGGATCTATGGCTACACCTTC. Its translation is CASSRQGIYGYTF.

This clone has a single count. The V gene is TRBV7-3, the J gene TRBJ1-1, with 12 positions matching TRBD1. The CDR3 sequence is 15 residues long. Losses at the gene ends were 5 bases for V and 7 bases for J; bases not matched to a gene: 8. Germline V gene sequence: CDR1 SGHTA, CDR2 FQGTGA. The CDR3 region has the DNA TGTGCCAGCAGCCCTGGGACAGGGGGCGGCCTTGAAGCTTTCTTT. Its translation: CASSPGTGGGLEAFF.

V usage is TRBV6-5 and J usage is TRBJ1-6; 9 nucleotides align to TRBD1. Germline CDR1 MNHEY, CDR2 SVGAGI. J was trimmed by 8 bases and V by 6 bases; bases with no gene match: 2. This CDR3 has 13 residues. CDR3 protein: CASRGQGYSPLHF. Written as DNA, the CDR3 is TGTGCCAGCAGGGGACAGGGATATTCACCCCTCCACTTT.

V usage is TRBV11-2 and J usage is TRBJ2-7, with TRBD1 matching over 12 bases. Trimming cost V 1 base and J 3 bases; bases outside gene matches: 7. Germline-derived CDR1 and CDR2 are SGHAT and FQNNGV. CDR3 length equals 17 residues. CDR3 DNA: TGTGCCAGCAGCTTAGGCGGGACAGGGGGCCCTGTCTACGAGCAGTACTTC. The encoded protein is CASSLGGTGGPVYEQYF.